The T cell receptor (beta chain) described here comes from a study of blood T cells in healthy people across ages. The germline V gene encodes CDR1 LGHDT and CDR2 YNNKEL (reference sequence). The CDR3 contains 16 residues. Trimming cost V 2 bases and J 5 bases; bases outside gene matches: 9. Points on this clonotype: Its antigen is not identified.

For the second PCR, which ran for roughly 7 to 11 cycles, a sample-barcoded 5' primer and a J-beta primer mix were used. One entry per CDR3 protein, called by TCRdb with MiXCR from the 5' RACE reads. The repertoire holds more than 1,000,000 distinct CDR3 sequences, with approximately 25% as singletons. Study-wide results and limits: Unsorted PBMC input precluded a conclusive naive versus antigen-experienced comparison. Aged donors had fewer naive CD4+ cells and lower diversity than long-lived donors.

The same specimen was also included in a second study, on T cells of mothers and their children. Per that study: Once extracted, all RNA went into cDNA synthesis at around 1.5 ug per 15 ul.

Sequencing used blood. This TCR derives from a girl aged 2 to 10 in good health. V is TRBV3-1 and J is TRBJ2-5, with 9 bases aligning to TRBD2. In DNA, the CDR3 is TGTGCCAGCAGCCAATTTGCCCCTAGCGGGGAGGAGACCCAGTACTTC. The encoded protein is CASSQFAPSGEETQYF.